A selection of T cell receptor beta chains follows, all from one sample in a study of cytomegalovirus exposure and HLA in healthy donors. Here immunoSEQ multiplex PCR was the method, and the copy in TCRdb shows in-frame clones only, minus some. The table has 140,000 to 150,000 clones, 9.4% seen once. Sequencing was carried out using PBMCs. Receptors were obtained from a male donor in good health and CMV-seronegative. Both conserved end residues are part of each CDR3. The order of the fields is V gene, D gene, J gene, clone size, CDR3 protein, CDR3 DNA. D genes are given only for firm matches. A row's size may be missing; if present it is once, few, many or a size class.

TRBV4-3	NA	TRBJ2-5	few	CASSQGSGQQETQYF	TGCGCCAGCAGCCAAGGCAGCGGACAGCAAGAGACCCAGTACTTC
TRBV7-2	TRBD1	TRBJ1-2	NA	CASSFRQGYGYTF	TGTGCCAGCAGCTTTCGACAGGGGTATGGCTACACCTTC
TRBV4-3	TRBD2	TRBJ2-2	few	CASSQDWTSGGGFHGELFF	TGCGCCAGCAGCCAAGATTGGACTAGCGGGGGGGGATTTCACGGGGAGCTGTTTTTT
TRBV18	TRBD1	TRBJ2-5	few	CASSRQGAQETQYF	TGTGCCAGCTCCCGACAGGGGGCCCAAGAGACCCAGTACTTC
TRBV6-5	TRBD1	TRBJ1-2	few	CASSPNGQGAYGYTF	TGTGCCAGCAGTCCCAACGGACAGGGGGCCTATGGCTACACCTTC
TRBV5-1	NA	TRBJ2-7	NA	CASSYPTRGAILGEQYF	TGCGCCAGCAGCTACCCAACCCGGGGGGCCATTCTCGGCGAGCAGTACTTC
TRBV4-3	TRBD1	TRBJ1-4	few	CASSRDYDRANEKLFF	TGCGCCAGCAGCCGGGATTATGACAGGGCTAATGAAAAACTGTTTTTT
TRBV6-1	NA	TRBJ1-2	NA	CASHPYWGEGYTF	TGTGCCAGCCATCCGTACTGGGGAGAAGGCTACACCTTC
TRBV6-5	NA	TRBJ1-1	NA	CASRLGMGTEAFF	TGTGCCAGCAGACTAGGAATGGGCACTGAAGCTTTCTTT
TRBV4-1	NA	TRBJ2-7	few	CASSSSAGKSYEQYF	TGCGCCAGCAGCTCAAGCGCCGGGAAAAGCTACGAGCAGTACTTC
TRBV7-9	TRBD1	TRBJ1-6	NA	CASSTRTGASPLHF	TGTGCCAGCAGCACCCGGACAGGGGCTTCACCCCTCCACTTT
TRBV4-3	NA	TRBJ1-4	NA	CASSQDRAGHTLGEKLFF	TGCGCCAGCAGCCAAGATAGGGCCGGACACACTCTCGGGGAAAAACTGTTTTTT
TRBV25-1	TRBD1	TRBJ1-1	few	CASTTTGVEAFF	TGTGCCAGCACCACGACAGGGGTAGAAGCTTTCTTT
TRBV28	TRBD1	TRBJ1-2	NA	CASSSGQGDPSLF	TGTGCCAGCAGTTCGGGACAGGGGGACCCCTCGCTCTTC
TRBV28	TRBD1	TRBJ1-1	NA	CASSLSLRTGRGNTEAFF	TGTGCCAGCAGTTTATCCCTCCGGACAGGGCGGGGAAACACTGAAGCTTTCTTT
TRBV5-6	NA	TRBJ2-7	NA	CASSLAPFRGSYEQYF	TGTGCCAGCAGCTTGGCCCCCTTCCGGGGCTCCTACGAGCAGTACTTC
TRBV19	TRBD2	TRBJ2-3	few	CASKGSSGRTDTQYF	TGTGCCAGTAAGGGGTCTAGCGGACGCACAGATACGCAGTATTTT
TRBV7-2	NA	TRBJ2-2	NA	CASSNHYTGELFF	TGTGCCAGCAGCAATCATTACACCGGGGAGCTGTTTTTT
TRBV7-9	NA	TRBJ1-5	few	CASSFTGNQPQHF	TGTGCCAGCAGCTTTACCGGTAACCAGCCCCAGCATTTT
TRBV19	TRBD1	TRBJ2-7	few	CASSTGQGREQYF	TGTGCCAGTAGTACCGGACAGGGCCGCGAGCAGTACTTC
TRBV15	TRBD1	TRBJ2-7	few	CATSTRTGLSYEQYF	TGTGCCACCAGCACGCGGACAGGGCTTTCCTACGAGCAGTACTTC
TRBV7-9	TRBD2	TRBJ2-5	NA	CASSPIAGGRETQYF	TGTGCCAGCAGCCCCATAGCGGGAGGCCGAGAGACCCAGTACTTC
TRBV2	TRBD1	TRBJ1-1	few	CASRITGGLTEAFF	TGTGCCAGCAGAATCACAGGGGGCCTGACTGAAGCTTTCTTT
TRBV4-3	TRBD1	TRBJ1-4	few	CASSQNRGIGEKLFF	TGCGCCAGCAGCCAGAACAGGGGGATTGGTGAAAAACTGTTTTTT
TRBV9	TRBD2	TRBJ2-1	few	CASSVGTSGGRSEQFF	TGTGCCAGCAGCGTAGGGACTAGCGGGGGGCGTAGTGAGCAGTTCTTC
TRBV18	NA	TRBJ2-7	NA	CASSPSGFWEQYF	TGTGCCAGCTCACCAAGCGGGTTCTGGGAGCAGTACTTC
TRBV19	NA	TRBJ2-2	few	CASSMGFGGASGELFF	TGTGCCAGTAGTATGGGGTTTGGGGGGGCCAGCGGGGAGCTGTTTTTT
TRBV7-9	NA	TRBJ1-1	NA	CASSFDSPPVEAFF	TGTGCCAGCAGCTTTGACTCCCCACCCGTCGAAGCTTTCTTT
TRBV14	NA	TRBJ2-7	NA	CASSERYEQYF	TGTGCCAGCAGTGAGCGATACGAGCAGTACTTC
TRBV7-9	NA	TRBJ2-2	few	CASSPRGTSNTGELFF	TGTGCCAGCAGCCCCAGGGGAACCTCGAACACCGGGGAGCTGTTTTTT
TRBV10-3	NA	TRBJ2-2	few	CAISRGELNTGELFF	TGTGCCATCAGCAGGGGGGAGCTGAACACCGGGGAGCTGTTTTTT
TRBV7-9	NA	TRBJ1-1	NA	CASSLAWAGKNTEAFF	TGTGCCAGCAGCTTAGCATGGGCAGGCAAGAACACTGAAGCTTTCTTT
TRBV5-4	TRBD1	TRBJ2-7	NA	CASSLAGTGGREQYF	TGTGCCAGCAGCTTGGCCGGGACAGGGGGCCGCGAGCAGTACTTC
TRBV6-6	TRBD1	TRBJ1-4	few	CASSSSGTGREKLFF	TGTGCCAGCAGTTCGTCCGGGACAGGGAGGGAAAAACTGTTTTTT
TRBV19	TRBD1	TRBJ1-2	NA	CASTGQGVIYGYTF	TGTGCCAGTACCGGACAGGGGGTAATCTATGGCTACACCTTC
TRBV5-1	TRBD2	TRBJ2-7	few	CASSPGTTGRGEQYF	TGCGCCAGCAGCCCGGGGACTACCGGTCGGGGCGAGCAGTACTTC
TRBV27	TRBD2	TRBJ2-3	NA	CASSSRTSPDTQYF	TGTGCCAGCAGTTCCCGGACTAGCCCAGATACGCAGTATTTT
TRBV6-1	NA	TRBJ1-2	NA	CAGLDSNYGYTF	TGTGCCGGACTAGACAGTAACTATGGCTACACCTTC
TRBV19	NA	TRBJ2-5	NA	CASSRLSGLAVKETQYF	TGTGCCAGTAGTAGGTTATCCGGATTAGCGGTGAAAGAGACCCAGTACTTC
TRBV5-1	TRBD1	TRBJ1-2	few	CASSLLTSGQASRANYGYTF	TGCGCCAGCAGCCTACTAACTTCCGGACAGGCCAGCCGGGCTAACTATGGCTACACCTTC
TRBV6-4	NA	TRBJ2-2	NA	CASSDSARNTGELFF	TGTGCCAGCAGTGACTCGGCCAGAAACACCGGGGAGCTGTTTTTT
TRBV19	TRBD1	TRBJ2-5	NA	CASSIFSGGESRETQYF	TGTGCCAGTAGTATATTTTCAGGGGGCGAGAGTCGAGAGACCCAGTACTTC
TRBV7-9	NA	TRBJ2-7	NA	CASSSPLDNSYEQYF	TGTGCCAGCAGCTCCCCCTTGGACAACTCCTACGAGCAGTACTTC
TRBV5-1	NA	TRBJ2-5	NA	CASSLVWAETQETQYF	TGCGCCAGCAGCTTGGTTTGGGCAGAAACCCAAGAGACCCAGTACTTC
TRBV19	TRBD1	TRBJ1-1	few	CASSIRGQVNTEAFF	TGTGCCAGTAGTATCCGAGGACAGGTCAACACTGAAGCTTTCTTT
TRBV9	NA	TRBJ1-4	few	CASSVEGIGNEKLFF	TGTGCCAGCAGCGTAGAGGGGATCGGAAATGAAAAACTGTTTTTT
TRBV28	NA	TRBJ2-7	few	CASSPVDSYEQYF	TGTGCCAGCAGTCCCGTGGACAGCTACGAGCAGTACTTC
TRBV5-1	NA	TRBJ1-5	NA	CASSLEGRRGQPQHF	TGCGCCAGCAGCTTGGAAGGGAGGAGGGGTCAGCCCCAGCATTTT
TRBV5-4	NA	TRBJ2-7	NA	CASSLDFYEQYF	TGTGCCAGCAGCTTGGACTTCTACGAGCAGTACTTC
TRBV9	NA	TRBJ1-5	few	CASSVNPDGYNQPQHF	TGTGCCAGCAGCGTAAACCCTGACGGGTACAATCAGCCCCAGCATTTT
TRBV9	TRBD2	TRBJ2-3	NA	CASSVERGGPGTQYF	TGTGCCAGCAGCGTAGAGCGGGGGGGCCCCGGCACGCAGTATTTT
TRBV6-1	NA	TRBJ1-5	few	CASTEQFNQPQHF	TGTGCCAGCACAGAACAGTTTAATCAGCCCCAGCATTTT
TRBV9	NA	TRBJ2-3	NA	CASSALTESSTDTQYF	TGTGCCAGCAGCGCGCTAACAGAGTCTAGCACAGATACGCAGTATTTT
TRBV18	TRBD1	TRBJ2-7	NA	CASSSGQGLFGEQYF	TGTGCCAGCTCTTCAGGACAGGGACTGTTTGGCGAGCAGTACTTC
TRBV7-9	TRBD1	TRBJ2-7	NA	CASSPGQGFGEQYF	TGTGCCAGCAGCCCAGGACAGGGTTTTGGCGAGCAGTACTTC
TRBV19	NA	TRBJ1-5	NA	CASSPSQGPYSNQPQHF	TGTGCCAGTAGTCCCTCACAGGGCCCATATAGCAATCAGCCCCAGCATTTT
TRBV7-3	TRBD1	TRBJ2-1	NA	CASSLFTGDYNEQFF	TGTGCCAGCAGCTTATTCACAGGGGACTACAATGAGCAGTTCTTC
TRBV4-3	NA	TRBJ2-1	NA	CASSQMGGNEQFF	TGCGCCAGCAGCCAGATGGGGGGCAATGAGCAGTTCTTC
TRBV28	TRBD1	TRBJ2-7	few	CASSQTGFPNEQYF	TGTGCCAGCAGTCAGACAGGGTTTCCCAACGAGCAGTACTTC